This T cell receptor (beta chain) is drawn from a study of cytomegalovirus exposure and HLA in healthy donors. Study summary: Approximately 85 million unique TCRs from HLA-typed donors made up an early data release.

A remark on this clone: Its specificity is not known. The junction differs from germline at one of its ends, possibly a read error.

Findings and caveats of the study: Researchers reported from a later analysis that most CMV-associated TCR beta chains appeared HLA-restricted.

In the PCR, 60 Vbeta and 13 Jbeta primers were used. Produced via immunoSEQ multiplex PCR; TCRdb's table is partial and in-frame only. The table lists 75,000 to 80,000 clones, roughly 80% of them singletons. This CDR3 is built from 15 residues. Germline values: CDR1 SSHAT, CDR2 FNYEAQ (reference sequence). This clonotype was obtained from a male donor in good health and CMV-seronegative. The chain employs TRBV7-7 and TRBJ2-5, with D maybe TRBD1 (6 bases). Sequencing input: PBMCs. The CDR3 nucleotides read TGTGCTAGCACGCCCCTAACAGGGTACCAAGAGACCCAGTACTTC. It is translated as CASTPLTGYQETQYF.